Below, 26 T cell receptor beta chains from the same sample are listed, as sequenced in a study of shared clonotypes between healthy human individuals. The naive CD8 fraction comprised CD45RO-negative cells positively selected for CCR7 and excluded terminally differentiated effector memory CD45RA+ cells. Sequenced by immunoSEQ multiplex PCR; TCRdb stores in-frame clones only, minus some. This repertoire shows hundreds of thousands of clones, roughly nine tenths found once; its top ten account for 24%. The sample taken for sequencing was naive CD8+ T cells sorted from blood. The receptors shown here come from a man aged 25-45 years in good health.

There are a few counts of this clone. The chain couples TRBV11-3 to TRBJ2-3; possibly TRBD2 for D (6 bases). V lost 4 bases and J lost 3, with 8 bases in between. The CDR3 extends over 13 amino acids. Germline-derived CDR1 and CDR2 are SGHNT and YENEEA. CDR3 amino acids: CASSSGTTDTQYF. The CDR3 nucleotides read TGTGCCAGCAGCTCCGGGACTACAGATACGCAGTATTTT.

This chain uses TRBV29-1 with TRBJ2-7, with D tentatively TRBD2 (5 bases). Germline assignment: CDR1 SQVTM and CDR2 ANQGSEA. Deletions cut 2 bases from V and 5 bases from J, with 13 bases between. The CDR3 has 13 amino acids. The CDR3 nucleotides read TGCAGCGTTGAAAAGGGTTCGGGAAACGAGCAGTACTTC. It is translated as CSVEKGSGNEQYF.

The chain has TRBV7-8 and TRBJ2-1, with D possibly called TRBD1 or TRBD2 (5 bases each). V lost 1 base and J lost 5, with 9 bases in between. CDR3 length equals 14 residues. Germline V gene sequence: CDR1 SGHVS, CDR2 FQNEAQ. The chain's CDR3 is CASSLVRGDNEQFF. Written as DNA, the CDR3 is TGTGCCAGCAGCTTAGTACGGGGCGACAATGAGCAGTTCTTC.

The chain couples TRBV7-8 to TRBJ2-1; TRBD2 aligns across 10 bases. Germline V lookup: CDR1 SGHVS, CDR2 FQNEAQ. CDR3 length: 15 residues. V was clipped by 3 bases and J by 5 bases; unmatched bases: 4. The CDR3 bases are TGTGCCAGCAGCTTCCTAGCGGGAGTACACAATGAGCAGTTCTTC. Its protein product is CASSFLAGVHNEQFF.

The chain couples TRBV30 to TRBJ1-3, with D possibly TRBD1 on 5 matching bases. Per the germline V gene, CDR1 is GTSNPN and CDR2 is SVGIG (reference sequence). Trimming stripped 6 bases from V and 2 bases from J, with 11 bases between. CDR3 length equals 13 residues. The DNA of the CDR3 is TGTGCCTGCGACAGTAGAACTGGAAACACCATATATTTT. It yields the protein CACDSRTGNTIYF.

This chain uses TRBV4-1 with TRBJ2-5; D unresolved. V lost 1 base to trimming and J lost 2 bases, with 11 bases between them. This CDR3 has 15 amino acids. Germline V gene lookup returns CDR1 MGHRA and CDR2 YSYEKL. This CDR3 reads CASSQVYREQETQYF. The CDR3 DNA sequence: TGCGCCAGCAGCCAAGTGTACAGAGAACAAGAGACCCAGTACTTC.

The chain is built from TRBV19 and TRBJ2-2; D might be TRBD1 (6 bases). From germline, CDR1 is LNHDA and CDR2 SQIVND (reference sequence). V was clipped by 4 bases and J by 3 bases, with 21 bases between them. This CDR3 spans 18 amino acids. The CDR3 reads CASSTLFFSGDYTGELFF. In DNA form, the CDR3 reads TGTGCCAGTAGTACCCTATTCTTCTCAGGGGATTACACCGGGGAGCTGTTTTTT. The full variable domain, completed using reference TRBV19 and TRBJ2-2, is DGGITQSPKYLFRKEGQNVTLSCEQNLNHDAMYWYRQDPGQGLRLIYYSQIVNDFQKGDIAEGYSVSREKKESFPLTVTSAQKNPTAFYLCASSTLFFSGDYTGELFFGEGSRLTVL.

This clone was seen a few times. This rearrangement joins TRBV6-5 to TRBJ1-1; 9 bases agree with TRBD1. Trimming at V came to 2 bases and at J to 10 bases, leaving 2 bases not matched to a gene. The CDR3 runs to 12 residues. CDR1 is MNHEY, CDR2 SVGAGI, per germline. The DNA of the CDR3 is TGTGCCAGCAGTTACCTGGGACAGGGAGCTTTCTTT. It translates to CASSYLGQGAFF.

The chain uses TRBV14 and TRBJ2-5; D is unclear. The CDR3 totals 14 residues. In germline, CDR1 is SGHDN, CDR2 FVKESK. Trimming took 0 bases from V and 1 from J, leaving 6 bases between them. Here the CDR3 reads CASSQEESQETQYF. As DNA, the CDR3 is TGTGCCAGCAGCCAAGAGGAAAGCCAAGAGACCCAGTACTTC.

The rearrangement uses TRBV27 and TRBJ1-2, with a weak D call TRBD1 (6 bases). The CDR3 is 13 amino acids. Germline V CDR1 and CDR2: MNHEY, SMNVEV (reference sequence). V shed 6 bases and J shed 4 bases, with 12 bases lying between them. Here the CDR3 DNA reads TGTGCCAGCAGCCCTACAGGGCTCTATGGCTACACCTTC. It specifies CASSPTGLYGYTF.

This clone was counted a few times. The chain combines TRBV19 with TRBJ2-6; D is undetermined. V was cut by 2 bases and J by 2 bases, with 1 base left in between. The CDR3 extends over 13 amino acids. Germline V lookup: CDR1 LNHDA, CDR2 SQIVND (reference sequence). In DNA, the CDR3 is TGTGCCAGTAGTATACCTGGGGCCAACGTCCTGACTTTC. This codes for CASSIPGANVLTF.

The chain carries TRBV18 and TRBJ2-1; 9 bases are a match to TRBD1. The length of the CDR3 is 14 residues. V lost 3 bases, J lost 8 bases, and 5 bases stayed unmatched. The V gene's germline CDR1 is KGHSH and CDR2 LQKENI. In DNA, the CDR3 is TGTGCCAGCTCACCGGGGACAGGGAGCTATGAGCAGTTCTTC. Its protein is CASSPGTGSYEQFF.

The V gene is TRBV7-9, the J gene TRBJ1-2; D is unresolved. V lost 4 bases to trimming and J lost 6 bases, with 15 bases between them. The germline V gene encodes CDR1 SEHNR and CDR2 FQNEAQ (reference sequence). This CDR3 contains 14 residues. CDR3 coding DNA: TGTGCCAGCAGCTATTTTTTGGGAGTGGATGGCTACACCTTC. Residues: CASSYFLGVDGYTF.

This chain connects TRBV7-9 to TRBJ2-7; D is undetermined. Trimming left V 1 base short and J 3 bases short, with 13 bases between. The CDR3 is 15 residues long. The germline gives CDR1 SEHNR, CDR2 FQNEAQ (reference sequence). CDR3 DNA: TGTGCCAGCAGCTTAGGCGGATCGCGGAGCTACGAGCAGTACTTC. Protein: CASSLGGSRSYEQYF.

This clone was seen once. CDR3 bases: TGTGCCAGCAGCTTAAGTAGGGCGACAGGGGAGACAGATACGCAGTATTTT. Its translation is CASSLSRATGETDTQYF. The J gene is TRBJ2-3, the V gene TRBV9; 8 bases align to TRBD1. CDR1 SGDLS and CDR2 YYNGEE come from the germline V gene. The V gene end was trimmed by 4 bases and the J gene end by 3 bases; junction bases not matched to a gene: 13. The CDR3 has 17 residues.

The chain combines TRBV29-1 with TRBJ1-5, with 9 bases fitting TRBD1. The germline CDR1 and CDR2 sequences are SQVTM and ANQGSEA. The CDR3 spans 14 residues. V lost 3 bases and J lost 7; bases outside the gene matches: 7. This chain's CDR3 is CSVDRTGVGQPQHF. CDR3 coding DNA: TGCAGCGTTGATCGGACAGGGGTTGGGCAGCCCCAGCATTTT.

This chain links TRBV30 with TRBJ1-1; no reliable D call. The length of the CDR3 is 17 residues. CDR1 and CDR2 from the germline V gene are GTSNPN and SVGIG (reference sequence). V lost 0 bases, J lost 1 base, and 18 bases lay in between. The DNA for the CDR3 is TGTGCCTGGAGTGTTCCGGTCCTAACCTCGGCGAACACTGAAGCTTTCTTT. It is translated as CAWSVPVLTSANTEAFF.

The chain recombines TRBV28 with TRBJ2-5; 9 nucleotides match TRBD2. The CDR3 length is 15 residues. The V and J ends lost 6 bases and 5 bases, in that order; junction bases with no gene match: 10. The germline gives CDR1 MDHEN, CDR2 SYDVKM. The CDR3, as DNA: TGTGCCAGCAGGGATAGCGGGAGAGGTCGGGAGACCCAGTACTTC. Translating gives CASRDSGRGRETQYF.

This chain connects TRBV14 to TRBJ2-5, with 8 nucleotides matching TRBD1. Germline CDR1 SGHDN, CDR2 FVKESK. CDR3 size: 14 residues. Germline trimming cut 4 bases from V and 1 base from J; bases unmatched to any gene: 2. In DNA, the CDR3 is TGTGCCAGCAGCCCGGACAGGGTCCAAGAGACCCAGTACTTC. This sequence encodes CASSPDRVQETQYF.

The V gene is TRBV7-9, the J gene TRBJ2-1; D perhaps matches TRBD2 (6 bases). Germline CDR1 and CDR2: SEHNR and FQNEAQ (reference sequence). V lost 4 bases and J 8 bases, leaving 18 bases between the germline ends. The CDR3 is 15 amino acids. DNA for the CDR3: TGTGCCAGCAGCTCCCCGGAGGGCCGGGTCGATGAGCAGTTCTTC. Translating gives CASSSPEGRVDEQFF.

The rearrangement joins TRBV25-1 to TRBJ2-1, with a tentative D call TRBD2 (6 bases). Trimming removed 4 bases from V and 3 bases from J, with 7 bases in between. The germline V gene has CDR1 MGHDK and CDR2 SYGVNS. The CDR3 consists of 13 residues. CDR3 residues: CASSGGNYNEQFF. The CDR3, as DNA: TGTGCCAGCAGTGGCGGGAACTACAATGAGCAGTTCTTC. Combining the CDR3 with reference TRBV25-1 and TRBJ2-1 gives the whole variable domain EADIYQTPRYLVIGTGKKITLECSQTMGHDKMYWYQQDPGMELHLIHYSYGVNSTEKGDLSSESTVSRIRTEHFPLTLESARPSHTSQYLCASSGGNYNEQFFGPGTRLTVL.

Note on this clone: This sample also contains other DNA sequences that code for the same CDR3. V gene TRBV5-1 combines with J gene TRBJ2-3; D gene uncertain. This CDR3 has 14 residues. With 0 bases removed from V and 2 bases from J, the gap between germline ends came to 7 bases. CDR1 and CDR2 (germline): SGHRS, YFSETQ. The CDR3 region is CASSLVQSTDTQYF. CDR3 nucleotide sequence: TGCGCCAGCAGCTTGGTACAATCCACAGATACGCAGTATTTT.

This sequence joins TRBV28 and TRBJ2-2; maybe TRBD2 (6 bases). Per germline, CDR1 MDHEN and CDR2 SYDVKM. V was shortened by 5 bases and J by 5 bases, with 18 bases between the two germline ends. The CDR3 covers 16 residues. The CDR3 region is CASSALGWSGTGELFF. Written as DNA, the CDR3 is TGTGCCAGCAGTGCGCTCGGCTGGAGCGGGACCGGGGAGCTGTTTTTT.

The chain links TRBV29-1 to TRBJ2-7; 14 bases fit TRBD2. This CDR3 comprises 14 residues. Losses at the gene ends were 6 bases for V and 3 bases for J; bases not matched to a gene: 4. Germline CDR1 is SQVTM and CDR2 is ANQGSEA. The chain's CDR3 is CSVLGLAGDYEQYF. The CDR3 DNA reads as TGCAGCGTCCTGGGACTAGCGGGAGACTACGAGCAGTACTTC.

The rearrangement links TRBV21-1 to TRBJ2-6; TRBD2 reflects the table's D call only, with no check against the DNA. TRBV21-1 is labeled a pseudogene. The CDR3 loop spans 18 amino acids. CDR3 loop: CAIGRSGRRFSGANVLTF. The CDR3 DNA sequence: TGTGCCATCGGGAGGTCGGGGCGACGCTTTTCTGGGGCCAACGTCCTGACTTTC.

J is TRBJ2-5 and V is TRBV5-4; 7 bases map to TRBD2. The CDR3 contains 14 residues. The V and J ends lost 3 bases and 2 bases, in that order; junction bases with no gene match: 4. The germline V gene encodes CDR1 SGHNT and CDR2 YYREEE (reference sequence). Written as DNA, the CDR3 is TGTGCCAGCAGCTGGACTAGTCGGCAAGAGACCCAGTACTTC. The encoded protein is CASSWTSRQETQYF.